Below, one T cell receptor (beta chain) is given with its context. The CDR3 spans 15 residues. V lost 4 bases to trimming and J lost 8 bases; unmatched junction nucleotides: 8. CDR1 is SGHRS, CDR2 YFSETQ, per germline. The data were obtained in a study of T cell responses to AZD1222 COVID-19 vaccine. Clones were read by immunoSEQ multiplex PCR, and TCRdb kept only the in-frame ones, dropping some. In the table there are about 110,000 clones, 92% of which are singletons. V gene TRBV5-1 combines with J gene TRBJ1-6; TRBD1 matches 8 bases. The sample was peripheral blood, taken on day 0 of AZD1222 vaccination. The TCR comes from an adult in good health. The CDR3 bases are TGCGCCAGCAGCCTAAGACAGGGGCCGGATTCACCCCTCCACTTT. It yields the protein CASSLRQGPDSPLHF.